These 10 T cell receptor beta chains originate from one sample sequenced in a study of blood T cell repertoires in COVID-19. Libraries were prepared by immunoSEQ multiplex PCR; TCRdb keeps only in-frame clonotypes and omits some of them. The sample has 40,000 to 55,000 clones; about 84% are singletons. The sample taken for sequencing was peripheral blood. Every receptor here comes from a human donor in a cohort sampled during active COVID-19.

The genes are TRBV4-1 and TRBJ2-7; the D gene is possibly TRBD1 (6 bases). Germline V gene sequence: CDR1 MGHRA, CDR2 YSYEKL. Trimming pared 4 bases from V and 6 bases from J, leaving 19 bases between. This CDR3 is 15 amino acids long. CDR3 DNA sequence: TGCGCCAGCAGCCGAGGGGCCGGGACAAGCTTCGAGCAGTACTTC. Translation: CASSRGAGTSFEQYF.

This clone has a single count. This sequence joins TRBV19 and TRBJ2-1, with 10 bases aligning to TRBD2. The CDR3 runs to 17 residues. Germline trimming cut 3 bases from V and 7 bases from J; bases unmatched to any gene: 12. The germline gives CDR1 LNHDA, CDR2 SQIVND (reference sequence). This CDR3 is CASSILTSGRAHNEQFF. The CDR3 nucleotides are TGTGCCAGTAGTATCCTTACGAGCGGGAGGGCCCATAATGAGCAGTTCTTC.

The gene calls are TRBV19 and TRBJ2-1; perhaps TRBD2 as D (5 bases). The CDR3 length is 13 residues. Per germline, CDR1 LNHDA and CDR2 SQIVND (reference sequence). Trimming took off 1 base at V and 8 bases at J, with 9 bases between the two ends. The CDR3 protein is CASSIATADEQFF. CDR3 bases: TGTGCCAGTAGTATAGCAACAGCGGATGAGCAGTTCTTC. Using reference TRBV19 and TRBJ2-1 for the parts outside the CDR3, the full variable domain is DGGITQSPKYLFRKEGQNVTLSCEQNLNHDAMYWYRQDPGQGLRLIYYSQIVNDFQKGDIAEGYSVSREKKESFPLTVTSAQKNPTAFYLCASSIATADEQFFGPGTRLTVL.

The chain joins TRBV19 to TRBJ1-1; a possible D gene is TRBD1 (5 bases). Trimming shortened V by 2 bases and J by 1 base, and 14 bases separated the two germline ends. Per germline, CDR1 LNHDA and CDR2 SQIVND (reference sequence). CDR3 size: 16 residues. The CDR3 is CASSIMAGFSNTEAFF. The CDR3 DNA is TGTGCCAGTAGTATAATGGCAGGGTTTTCGAACACTGAAGCTTTCTTT.

This sequence joins TRBV7-3 and TRBJ2-5; D gene ambiguous. V shed 3 bases and J shed 5 bases, with 10 bases lying between them. Per germline, CDR1 SGHTA and CDR2 FQGTGA. The CDR3 runs to 13 residues. The CDR3 coding sequence is TGTGCCAGCAGCTTGGTTCTCGGGGAGACCCAGTACTTC. Encoded protein: CASSLVLGETQYF.

V and J are TRBV4-1 and TRBJ2-1; TRBD2 is a possible D gene (5 bases). The V end lost 1 base, the J end lost 1 base, and 14 bases lay between the germline ends. CDR3 length: 17 residues. Germline loops: CDR1 MGHRA, CDR2 YSYEKL. The CDR3 protein is CASSQVRLTGSYNEQFF. CDR3 sequence (DNA): TGCGCCAGCAGCCAAGTGAGGTTAACGGGGTCCTACAATGAGCAGTTCTTC.

CDR3 sequence (DNA): TGTGCCAGTAGTACCAGGACTAGCGGGGGTATACGTGAGCAGTTCTTC. Its translation is CASSTRTSGGIREQFF. The J gene is TRBJ2-1, the V gene TRBV19, with 13 bases fitting TRBD2. Germline trimming cut 4 bases from V and 9 bases from J; bases unmatched to any gene: 9. Germline-derived CDR1 and CDR2 are LNHDA and SQIVND (reference sequence). CDR3 size: 16 residues.

This clone was counted a single time. The chain has TRBV7-2 and TRBJ2-5, with D possibly TRBD2 on 5 matching bases. The V end was cut by 0 bases, the J end by 3 bases, with 11 bases between. There are 15 residues in the CDR3. The germline V gene has CDR1 SGHTA and CDR2 FQGNSA. The CDR3 spells CASSLAGVLKETQYF. The CDR3 region has the DNA TGTGCCAGCAGCTTAGCGGGAGTCTTGAAAGAGACCCAGTACTTC.

The chain is built from TRBV5-1 and TRBJ1-2, with D possibly being TRBD1 (5 bases). The CDR3 is 13 amino acids. Looked up from germline, CDR1 is SGHRS and CDR2 is YFSETQ. V lost 4 bases and J lost 1, with 8 bases in between. This CDR3 reads CASSPDINYGYTF. CDR3 nucleotide sequence: TGCGCCAGCAGCCCGGACATTAACTATGGCTACACCTTC.

The chain recombines TRBV6-2 or TRBV6-3 with TRBJ2-7; 9 bases are shared with TRBD1. The germline CDR1 and CDR2 sequences are MNHEY and SVGEGT. V lost 4 bases to trimming and J lost 6 bases; unmatched junction nucleotides: 4. The CDR3 extends over 13 amino acids. CDR3 protein: CASSWDRVVEQYF. Written as DNA, the CDR3 is TGTGCCAGCAGTTGGGACAGGGTGGTCGAGCAGTACTTC.